These 11 T cell receptor beta chains originate from one sample sequenced in a study of Ad26.COV2.S vaccination and SARS-CoV-2 variants. Treatment meaning: roughly 19 received Ad26.COV2.S at low or high dose, single or two shots; roughly 5 received placebo; per-sample allocation not given. Day 63 after the first injection of vaccine or placebo was the sampling time. Produced via immunoSEQ multiplex PCR; TCRdb's table is partial and in-frame only. The data hold about 420,000 clones, with approximately 88% observed a single time. Specimen: peripheral blood, collected in a trial of Ad26.COV2.S vaccine versus placebo. The receptors come from a person aged 18-60 years who received the Ad26.COV2.S COVID-19 vaccine or a placebo.

CDR3 protein: CASSMGYTYEQYF. The CDR3 DNA is TGTGCCAGTAGTATGGGGTATACCTACGAGCAGTACTTC. The rearrangement uses TRBV19 and TRBJ2-7, with D uncertain. Germline V gene sequence: CDR1 LNHDA, CDR2 SQIVND (reference sequence). The V end lost 3 bases, the J end lost 2 bases, and 8 bases lay between the germline ends. The CDR3 contains 13 residues.

The V call is TRBV12-5, the J call TRBJ2-1; 10 bases are shared with TRBD2. The ends lost 4 bases at V and 4 bases at J; junction bases unmatched: 4. From germline, CDR1 is LGHNT and CDR2 FRNRAP. The CDR3 consists of 15 residues. The CDR3 protein is CASGSSGGTYNEQFF. The CDR3 nucleotides read TGTGCTAGTGGTTCTAGCGGGGGTACATACAATGAGCAGTTCTTC.

The chain links TRBV12-3 or TRBV12-4 to TRBJ1-1; D is possibly TRBD1 (5 bases). CDR3 length: 12 residues. Deletions cut 7 bases from V and 11 bases from J, with 17 bases between. The CDR3 DNA sequence: TGTGCCAGCAATTATCCAGGGAACTCGGCTTTCTTT. Translating it yields CASNYPGNSAFF.

The V call is TRBV6-6, the J call TRBJ2-1; D uncertain. V was cut by 6 bases and J by 1 base, with 13 bases left in between. The CDR3 sequence is 15 residues long. Germline V CDR1 and CDR2: MNHNY, SVGAGI (reference sequence). The CDR3: CASSEKTDSYNEQFF. CDR3 in DNA: TGTGCCAGCAGCGAAAAAACAGATTCCTACAATGAGCAGTTCTTC.

This chain's CDR3 is CASSLAGQGHNEQYF. The CDR3 region has the DNA TGTGCCAGCAGCTTAGCGGGACAGGGTCACAACGAGCAGTACTTC. The V and J genes are TRBV5-4 and TRBJ2-7; 9 bases line up with TRBD1. V lost 2 bases to trimming and J lost 5 bases; unmatched junction nucleotides: 8. The CDR3 covers 15 residues. CDR1 and CDR2 from the germline V gene are SGHNT and YYREEE (reference sequence).

The J gene is TRBJ2-7, the V gene TRBV5-6; unclear D gene. Deletions cut 4 bases from V and 0 bases from J, with 14 bases between. This CDR3 is built from 15 residues. The V gene's germline CDR1 is SGHDT and CDR2 YYEEEE. The CDR3 protein is CASSAPRVTSYEQYF. In DNA, the CDR3 is TGTGCCAGCAGCGCCCCCCGAGTTACCTCCTACGAGCAGTACTTC.

This chain connects TRBV28 to TRBJ2-3, with 9 bases lining up with TRBD2. Germline trimming cut 2 bases from V and 6 bases from J; bases unmatched to any gene: 9. The germline V gene encodes CDR1 MDHEN and CDR2 SYDVKM. CDR3 size: 16 residues. For the CDR3, the DNA is TGTGCCAGCAGTTTAGGTGCGGGGGGGTTAGCGGATACGCAGTATTTT. The encoded protein is CASSLGAGGLADTQYF.

This clone was seen once. J is TRBJ2-7 and V is TRBV5-1, with 12 bases matching TRBD2. Losses at the gene ends were 0 bases for V and 4 bases for J; bases not matched to a gene: 2. This CDR3 has 15 amino acids. The germline V gene encodes CDR1 SGHRS and CDR2 YFSETQ. As DNA, the CDR3 is TGCGCCAGCAGCTTGGGGACTAGCGGGAATTACGAGCAGTACTTC. Translation gives CASSLGTSGNYEQYF. Full variable domain (rest looked up from reference TRBV5-1 and TRBJ2-7): KAGVTQTPRYLIKTRGQQVTLSCSPISGHRSVSWYQQTPGQGLQFLFEYFSETQRNKGNFPGRFSGRQFSNSRSEMNVSTLELGDSALYLCASSLGTSGNYEQYFGPGTRLTVT.

This clone was counted a few times. This sample also contains other DNA sequences that code for the same CDR3. The chain has TRBV19 and TRBJ1-5, with 7 bases identical to TRBD1. The germline CDR1 and CDR2 sequences are LNHDA and SQIVND (reference sequence). After removal of 6 bases from V and 2 bases from J, the junction contained 4 bases not matched to a gene. This CDR3 has 14 amino acids. The CDR3 coding sequence is TGTGCCAGTAGCCGGGACAGAGGCAATCAGCCCCAGCATTTT. It yields the protein CASSRDRGNQPQHF.

This clone is judged medium-sized (0.01 to 0.1%). CDR3 DNA: TGTGCCAGCAGTGAAGCAGGGGGTCGCGAGCAGTACTTC. This encodes CASSEAGGREQYF. The chain recombines TRBV2 with TRBJ2-7, with a tentative D call TRBD1 (6 bases). Germline V gene sequence: CDR1 SNHLY, CDR2 FYNNEI. The CDR3 covers 13 residues. The germline V and J ends were trimmed by 0 bases and 6 bases, with 9 bases remaining between them.

CDR3 DNA: TGTGCCAGCAGCTTAGTTGGCAGGGGGCACTACAATGAGCAGTTCTTC. Translated, it gives CASSLVGRGHYNEQFF. This chain links TRBV7-8 with TRBJ2-1; TRBD1 matches 8 bases. Germline CDR1 SGHVS, CDR2 FQNEAQ. V lost 1 base to trimming and J lost 3 bases; unmatched junction nucleotides: 5. The CDR3 covers 16 residues.